This record concerns one T cell receptor beta chain sequence. Using immunoSEQ multiplex PCR, the repertoire was profiled, and TCRdb retains in-frame clones only, with some absent. The profile covers 100,000 to 150,000 clones, with approximately 88% appearing a single time and roughly 4.2% taken by the ten largest. Germline V lookup: CDR1 SGHRS, CDR2 YFSETQ. The CDR3 is made up of 14 amino acids. Between the trimmed V and J ends, which lost 6 bases and 14 bases, there was a span of 26 bases. These data come from a study of T cell responses to AZD1222 COVID-19 vaccine. Across the study: Some second doses came at about 4 weeks and others at about 12 weeks; these were pooled.

This sequence joins TRBV5-1 and TRBJ1-2; tentative D call: TRBD1 (5 bases). Sequencing used peripheral blood, obtained on day 0 of AZD1222 vaccination. The receptor's source is an adult in good health. Written as DNA, the CDR3 is TGCGCCAGCAACCCCTCGGACAACTCCTATGGACTTACCTTC. Translating it yields CASNPSDNSYGLTF.